The text below deals with one TCR beta chain. It has no known antigen specificity. Base-call qualities are not available, and no considerably larger clone is one nucleotide away. The Quick-DNA Microprep Kit was used to extract genomic DNA from the sorted cells. TCRbeta DNA was amplified with the immunoSEQ hsTCRbeta kit following the manufacturer's protocol. An Illumina MiSeq instrument was used to sequence the TCRbeta libraries. The source study handled its data this way. Once out-of-frame sequences had been removed, fewer than 2.5 million distinct TCRbeta sequences were left, which works out to an average of about 67,000 per individual. Each individual was scored using the number of 164 previously reported CMV-associated TCRbeta sequences that the individual carried and the total number of productive distinct TCRbeta sequences. A beta-binomial model was reimplemented in Python, and scikit-learn random forests with default parameters were trained on data from the US cohort. Classifier performance on the Belgian cohort was summarized as median AUC with percentile confidence intervals calculated over 10,000 bootstrap iterations. Imported from immuneACCESS, the table was reduced by TCRdb to in-frame sequences with V and J called. These copies leave out some clones; in studies compared against another copy, an unresolved V gene accounts for under half, and the cause of the remainder is not known. That table is the source of V, J and clone size, and D and trimming were worked out from the DNA. In all, the sample holds some 48,000 clones, and around 80% of those were seen once. Together, the top ten hold 0.78% of the sample.

V lost 5 bases and J lost 7 bases; the stretch between them is 17 bases long. The germline V gene encodes CDR1 MNHEY and CDR2 SMNVEV (reference sequence). Taken from cysteine to phenylalanine, the CDR3 has 14 residues. The kept DNA is CDR3 alone, 42 bases in frame from the first base. A FACSAria II was used to sort memory CD4+ T cells, defined as single viable CD3+CD4+CD8-CD45RO+ cells. To determine CMV serostatus, a Roche Elecsys assay was used that detects serum IgG against CMV pp150, pp28, p38 and p52. Once the samples were thawed, total CD4+ T cells were enriched through positive selection using CD4 magnetic microbeads. The samples came from a separate study whose specific focus was interrogating the CD4+ T cell memory repertoire. Peripheral blood mononuclear cells were isolated and cryopreserved according to standard operating procedures, and serum was kept at -80 degrees C. The staining used CD3-PerCP (BW264/56), CD4-APC (RPA-T4), CD45RO-PE (UCHT1) and CD8-Pacific Orange (3B5) antibodies, and Sytox blue was used to exclude non-viable cells.

These data come from a study of memory CD4+ T cells and cytomegalovirus serostatus (dated by TCRdb to the late 2010s). For context, the study as a whole: A total of some 35 healthy Belgian adults, of whom 9 were CMV seropositive and about 25 were CMV seronegative, were included in the cohort. To replicate a published TCR-based CMV serostatus classifier, the study sequenced CD4+ memory TCRbeta repertoires from a Belgian cohort whose cytomegalovirus serostatus was known. Broader findings and caveats from the paper: Of under 200 previously reported CMV-associated TCRbeta sequences, 67 appeared in the CD4+ memory repertoires, each in one to five individuals. The original-framework classifier achieved a median bootstrapped AUC of approximately 0.95 with a 95% CI of 0.76-1.00 on the Belgian cohort. Unlike the original study, which covered naive and memory CD4+ and CD8+ populations, the Belgian study sequenced only CD4+CD45RO+ memory cells. For CMV serostatus prediction, a median bootstrapped AUC of 0.95 was reached with the original framework, and a median bootstrapped AUC of around 0.89 was reached with a US-trained random forest. The results were interpreted as suggesting that the CMV-associated TCR signature is largely present in the CD4+ memory repertoire.

The TCR comes from an adult in good health and CMV-seronegative. The chain was built from TRBV27 and TRBJ2-5; the D segment cannot be called with confidence. The sample taken for sequencing was memory CD4+ T cells from blood. CDR3 loop: CASSPWANGGTQYF. The DNA sequence is given as TGTGCCAGCAGTCCGTGGGCCAACGGCGGGACCCAGTACTTC.